This T cell receptor (beta chain) was identified in a study of T cells in Graves' hyperthyroidism and ophthalmopathy. On this clonotype itself: The antigen is undetermined.

Investigators excluded patients with uncontrolled infection, other autoimmune disease, pregnancy or lactation. Orbital computed tomography, thyroid ultrasound, serum thyroxine and TRAb, and clinical symptoms together informed the diagnoses. Amplification yielded TCR beta CDR3 regions, with RNA transcripts as the source. The TCR CDR3 first-round RT-PCR relied on the HTBI primer set. TCRdb analysed the multiplex PCR reads with MiXCR anew, one entry per CDR3 protein. The sample yields about 660,000 distinct CDR3 sequences, about 45% seen once. Study-level findings and limits: Classification by a 13 V-J model distinguished ophthalmopathy from stable hyperthyroidism. Progression to ophthalmopathy was predicted a median of roughly seven months early.

The V and J ends lost 8 bases and 7 bases respectively, with 15 bases between them. There are 12 residues in the CDR3. From germline, CDR1 is SQVTM and CDR2 ANQGSEA. The origin of this receptor is an adult man with Graves' disease, either hyperthyroidism or ophthalmopathy (not recorded which). The specimen sequenced was peripheral blood or thyroid tissue (not recorded which). The chain recombines TRBV29-1 with TRBJ1-5; D is unresolved. The CDR3, as DNA: TGCAGCAGTTACTCCTGGCAACAGCCCCAGCATTTT. Translation: CSSYSWQQPQHF.